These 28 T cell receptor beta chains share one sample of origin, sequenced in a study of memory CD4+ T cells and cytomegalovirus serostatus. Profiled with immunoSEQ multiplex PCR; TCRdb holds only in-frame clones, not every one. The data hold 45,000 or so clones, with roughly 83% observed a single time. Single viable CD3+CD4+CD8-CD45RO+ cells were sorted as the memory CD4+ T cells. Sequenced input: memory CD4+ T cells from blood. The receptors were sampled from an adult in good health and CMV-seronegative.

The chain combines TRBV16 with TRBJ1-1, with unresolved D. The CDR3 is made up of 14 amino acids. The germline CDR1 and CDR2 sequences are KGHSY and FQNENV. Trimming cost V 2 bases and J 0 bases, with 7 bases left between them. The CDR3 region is CASSQSRLNTEAFF. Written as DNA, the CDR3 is TGTGCCAGCAGCCAAAGTCGACTGAACACTGAAGCTTTCTTT. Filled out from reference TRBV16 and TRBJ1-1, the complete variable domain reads GEEVAQTPKHLVRGEGQKAKLYCAPIKGHSYVFWYQQVLKNEFKFLISFQNENVFDETGMPKERFSAKCLPNSPCSLEIQATKLEDSAVYFCASSQSRLNTEAFFGQGTRLTVV.

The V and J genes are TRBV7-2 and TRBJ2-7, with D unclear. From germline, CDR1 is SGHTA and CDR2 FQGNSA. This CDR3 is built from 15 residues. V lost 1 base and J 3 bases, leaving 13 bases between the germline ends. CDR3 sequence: CASSLGAVANYEQYF. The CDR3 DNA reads TGTGCCAGCAGCTTAGGGGCGGTCGCCAACTACGAGCAGTACTTC.

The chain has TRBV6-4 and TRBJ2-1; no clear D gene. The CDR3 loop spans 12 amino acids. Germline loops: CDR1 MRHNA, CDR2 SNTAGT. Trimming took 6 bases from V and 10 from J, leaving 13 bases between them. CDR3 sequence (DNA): TGTGCCAGCAGCCCCGGCGGACCGGAGCAGTTCTTC. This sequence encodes CASSPGGPEQFF.

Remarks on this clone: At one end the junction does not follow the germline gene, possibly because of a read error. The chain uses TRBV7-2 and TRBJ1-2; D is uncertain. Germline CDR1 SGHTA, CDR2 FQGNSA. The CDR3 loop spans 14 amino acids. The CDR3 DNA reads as TGTGACAGCAGCTTAGAGGGAGCAGGCTATGGCTACACCTTC. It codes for CDSSLEGAGYGYTF.

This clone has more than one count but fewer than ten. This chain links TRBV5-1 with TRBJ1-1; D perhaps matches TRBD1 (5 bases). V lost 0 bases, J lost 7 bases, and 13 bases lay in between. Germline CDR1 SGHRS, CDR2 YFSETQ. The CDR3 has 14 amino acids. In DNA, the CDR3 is TGCGCCAGCAGCTTGGGGCTTCAGGGTTATGAAGCTTTCTTT. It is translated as CASSLGLQGYEAFF.

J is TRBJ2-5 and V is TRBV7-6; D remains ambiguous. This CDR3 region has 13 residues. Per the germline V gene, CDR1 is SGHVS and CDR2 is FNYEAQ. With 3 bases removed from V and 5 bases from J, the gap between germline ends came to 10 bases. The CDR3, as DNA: TGTGCCAGCAGCTTCAGTAGCATGGAGACCCAGTACTTC. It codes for CASSFSSMETQYF.

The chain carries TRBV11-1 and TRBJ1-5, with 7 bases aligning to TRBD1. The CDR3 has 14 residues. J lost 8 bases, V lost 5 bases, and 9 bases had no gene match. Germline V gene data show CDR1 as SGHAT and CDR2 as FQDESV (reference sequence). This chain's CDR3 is CASSAQGQMEPQHF. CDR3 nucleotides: TGTGCCAGCAGCGCCCAGGGACAGATGGAGCCCCAGCATTTT.

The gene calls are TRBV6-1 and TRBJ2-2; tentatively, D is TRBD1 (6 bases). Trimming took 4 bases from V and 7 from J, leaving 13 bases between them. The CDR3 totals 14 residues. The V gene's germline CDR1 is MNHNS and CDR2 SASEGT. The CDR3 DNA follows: TGTGCCAGCAGTGGATACAGGGTTGACGGGGAGCTGTTTTTT. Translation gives CASSGYRVDGELFF.

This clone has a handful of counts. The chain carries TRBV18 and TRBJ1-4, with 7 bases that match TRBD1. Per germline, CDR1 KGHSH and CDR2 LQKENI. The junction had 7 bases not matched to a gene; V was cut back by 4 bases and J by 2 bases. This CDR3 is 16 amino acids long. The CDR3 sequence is CASSLRQGGTNEKLFF. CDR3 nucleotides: TGTGCCAGCTCACTGCGACAGGGAGGGACTAATGAAAAACTGTTTTTT.

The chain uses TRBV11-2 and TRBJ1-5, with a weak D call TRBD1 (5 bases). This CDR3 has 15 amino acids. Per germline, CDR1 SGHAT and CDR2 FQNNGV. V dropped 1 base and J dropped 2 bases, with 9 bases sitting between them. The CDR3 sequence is CASSLVGGGNQPQHF. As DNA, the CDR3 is TGTGCCAGCAGCTTAGTGGGGGGGGGCAATCAGCCCCAGCATTTT.

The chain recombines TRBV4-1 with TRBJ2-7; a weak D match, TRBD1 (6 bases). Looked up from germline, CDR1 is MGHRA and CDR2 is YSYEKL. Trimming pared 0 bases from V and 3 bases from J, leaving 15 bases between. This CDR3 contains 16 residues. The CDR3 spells CASSQESQGAVYEQYF. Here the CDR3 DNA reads TGCGCCAGCAGCCAAGAGTCACAGGGAGCCGTCTACGAGCAGTACTTC.

The CDR3 sequence is CASSLEGLNTDTQYF. As DNA, the CDR3 is TGTGCCAGCAGCTTAGAGGGACTTAACACAGATACGCAGTATTTT. The rearrangement uses TRBV11-2 and TRBJ2-3; D perhaps matches TRBD2 (6 bases). V lost 0 bases and J 2 bases, leaving 9 bases between the germline ends. Per germline, CDR1 SGHAT and CDR2 FQNNGV. The CDR3 is 15 amino acids.

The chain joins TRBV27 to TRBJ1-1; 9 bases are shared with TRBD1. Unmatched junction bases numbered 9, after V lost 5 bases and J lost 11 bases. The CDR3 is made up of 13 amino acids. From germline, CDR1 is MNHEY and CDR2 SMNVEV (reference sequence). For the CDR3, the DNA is TGTGCCAGCAGTATACCGGGACAGGGTAGGGCTTTCTTT. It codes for CASSIPGQGRAFF.

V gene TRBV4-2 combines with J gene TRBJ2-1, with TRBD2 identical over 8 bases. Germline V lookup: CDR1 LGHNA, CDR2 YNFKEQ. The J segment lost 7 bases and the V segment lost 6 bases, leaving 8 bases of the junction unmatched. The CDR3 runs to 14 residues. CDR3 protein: CASSPSGGGNEQFF. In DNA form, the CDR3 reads TGTGCCAGCAGTCCGAGCGGCGGGGGGAATGAGCAGTTCTTC.

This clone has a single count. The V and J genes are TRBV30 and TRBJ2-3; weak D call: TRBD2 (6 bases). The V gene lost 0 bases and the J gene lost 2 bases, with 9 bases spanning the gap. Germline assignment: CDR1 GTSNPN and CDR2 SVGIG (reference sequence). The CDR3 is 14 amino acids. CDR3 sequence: CAWSVGGNTDTQYF. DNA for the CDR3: TGTGCCTGGAGTGTGGGCGGGAACACAGATACGCAGTATTTT.

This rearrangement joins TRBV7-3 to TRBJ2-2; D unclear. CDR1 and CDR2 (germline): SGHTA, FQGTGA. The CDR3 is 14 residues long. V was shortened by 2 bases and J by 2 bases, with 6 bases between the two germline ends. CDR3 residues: CASSLSDNTGELFF. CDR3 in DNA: TGTGCCAGCAGCTTATCGGACAACACCGGGGAGCTGTTTTTT.

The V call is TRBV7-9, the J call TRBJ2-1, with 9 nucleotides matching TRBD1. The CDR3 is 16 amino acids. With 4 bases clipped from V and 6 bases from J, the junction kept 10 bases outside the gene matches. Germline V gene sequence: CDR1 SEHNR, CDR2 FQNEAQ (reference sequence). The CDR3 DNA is TGTGCCAGCAGCTCCTACGGGACAGGGCGCATCAATGAGCAGTTCTTC. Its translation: CASSSYGTGRINEQFF.

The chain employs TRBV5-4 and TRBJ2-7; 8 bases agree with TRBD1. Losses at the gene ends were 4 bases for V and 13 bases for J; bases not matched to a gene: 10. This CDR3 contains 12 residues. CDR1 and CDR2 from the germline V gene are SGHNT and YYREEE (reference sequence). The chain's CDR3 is CASSLLRDRPYF. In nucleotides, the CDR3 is TGTGCCAGCAGCCTACTTAGGGACAGGCCCTACTTC.

The CDR3 nucleotides are TGTGCCACCAGCAGAGGGGGCACGTCGAAACTGTTTTTT. This codes for CATSRGGTSKLFF. The rearrangement joins TRBV15 to TRBJ1-4; possibly TRBD1 for D (5 bases). CDR1 is LNHNV and CDR2 is YYDKDF in the germline V gene (reference sequence). The CDR3 spans 13 residues. The V gene lost 1 base and the J gene lost 11 bases, with 11 bases spanning the gap.

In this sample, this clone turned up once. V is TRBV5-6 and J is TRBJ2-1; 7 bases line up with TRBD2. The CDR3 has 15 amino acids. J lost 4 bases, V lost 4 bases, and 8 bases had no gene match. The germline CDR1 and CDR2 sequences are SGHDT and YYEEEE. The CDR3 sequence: CASSVGGGDYNEQFF. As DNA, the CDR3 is TGTGCCAGCAGCGTAGGCGGGGGAGATTACAATGAGCAGTTCTTC.

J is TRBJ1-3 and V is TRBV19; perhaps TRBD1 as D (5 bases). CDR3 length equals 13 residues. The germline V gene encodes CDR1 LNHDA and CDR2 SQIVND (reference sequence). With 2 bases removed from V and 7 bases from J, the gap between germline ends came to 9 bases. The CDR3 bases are TGTGCCAGTAGTATAAATTCAGGGAACACCATATATTTT. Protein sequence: CASSINSGNTIYF.

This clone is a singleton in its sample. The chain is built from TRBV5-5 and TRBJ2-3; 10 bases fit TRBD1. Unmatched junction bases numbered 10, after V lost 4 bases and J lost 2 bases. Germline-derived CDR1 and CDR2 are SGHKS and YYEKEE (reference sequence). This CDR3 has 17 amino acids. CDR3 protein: CASSVGTGVIITDTQYF. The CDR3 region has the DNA TGTGCCAGCAGCGTGGGGACAGGGGTTATCATCACAGATACGCAGTATTTT.

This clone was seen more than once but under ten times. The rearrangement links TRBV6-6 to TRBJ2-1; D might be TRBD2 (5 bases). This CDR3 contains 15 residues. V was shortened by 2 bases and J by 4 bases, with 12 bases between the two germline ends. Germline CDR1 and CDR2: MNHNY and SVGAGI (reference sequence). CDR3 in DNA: TGTGCCAGCAGTTACGGGGAGAACGCTTACAATGAGCAGTTCTTC. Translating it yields CASSYGENAYNEQFF.

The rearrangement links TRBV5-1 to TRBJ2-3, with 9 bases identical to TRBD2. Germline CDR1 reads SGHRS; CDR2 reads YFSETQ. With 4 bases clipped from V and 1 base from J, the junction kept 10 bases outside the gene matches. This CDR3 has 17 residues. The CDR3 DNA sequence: TGCGCCAGCAGCCTACCCCCAGCGGGAGGAGGCACAGATACGCAGTATTTT. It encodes CASSLPPAGGGTDTQYF.

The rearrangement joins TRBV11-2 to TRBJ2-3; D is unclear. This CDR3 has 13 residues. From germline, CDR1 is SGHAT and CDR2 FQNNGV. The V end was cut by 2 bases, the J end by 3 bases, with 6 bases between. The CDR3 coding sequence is TGTGCCAGCAGCTTACGACGGACAGATACGCAGTATTTT. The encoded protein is CASSLRRTDTQYF.

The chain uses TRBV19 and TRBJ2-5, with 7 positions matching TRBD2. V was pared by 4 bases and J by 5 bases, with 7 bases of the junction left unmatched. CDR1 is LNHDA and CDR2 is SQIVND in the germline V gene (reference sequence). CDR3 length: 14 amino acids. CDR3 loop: CASSTPKAGETQYF. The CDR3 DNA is TGTGCCAGTAGTACCCCAAAAGCGGGGGAGACCCAGTACTTC.

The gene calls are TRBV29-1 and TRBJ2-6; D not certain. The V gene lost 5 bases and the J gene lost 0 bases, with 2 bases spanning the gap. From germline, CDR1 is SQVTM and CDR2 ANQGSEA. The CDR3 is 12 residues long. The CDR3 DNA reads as TGCAGCGTTAACTCTGGGGCCAACGTCCTGACTTTC. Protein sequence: CSVNSGANVLTF.

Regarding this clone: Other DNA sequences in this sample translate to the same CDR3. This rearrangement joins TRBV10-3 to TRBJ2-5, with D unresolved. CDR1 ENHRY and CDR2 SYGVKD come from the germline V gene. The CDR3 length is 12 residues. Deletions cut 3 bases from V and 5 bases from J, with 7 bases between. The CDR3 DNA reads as TGTGCCATCAGTGAAAGAAGGGAGACCCAGTACTTC. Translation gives CAISERRETQYF.